The 22 T cell receptor beta chains in this list originate from one sample, sequenced in a study of blood T cell repertoires in COVID-19. Measured with immunoSEQ multiplex PCR; TCRdb has only the in-frame clones, and not every one. This sample has around 180,000 clones, with approximately 73% found just once. The sequenced material came from PBMCs or T cells enriched from blood (not recorded which). The receptors were sampled from a woman in her forties or fifties with acute COVID-19.

The chain is built from TRBV7-6 and TRBJ1-4, with TRBD1 identical over 7 bases. Trimming took 5 bases from V and 4 from J; bases not matched to a gene: 7. This CDR3 spans 15 amino acids. The germline V gene has CDR1 SGHVS and CDR2 FNYEAQ. As DNA, the CDR3 is TGTGCCAGCAGCGGAAGGACAGGCTTTAATGAAAAACTGTTTTTT. This sequence encodes CASSGRTGFNEKLFF.

This chain links TRBV6-6 with TRBJ1-2; 10 bases are shared with TRBD1. CDR1 is MNHNY, CDR2 SVGAGI, per germline (reference sequence). The CDR3 runs 14 residues. Trimming removed 5 bases from V and 7 bases from J; junction bases left unmatched: 7. The CDR3 bases are TGTGCCAGCAGTACCCCGGGACAGGGGCTTGGCTACACCTTC. Translation: CASSTPGQGLGYTF.

The chain has TRBV25-1 and TRBJ2-2; D might be TRBD2 (5 bases). Looked up from germline, CDR1 is MGHDK and CDR2 is SYGVNS. The germline V and J ends were trimmed by 4 bases and 4 bases, with 22 bases remaining between them. The CDR3 runs 18 residues. CDR3 protein: CASSGQRLIAGGTGELFF. CDR3 nucleotides: TGTGCCAGCAGTGGCCAGCGGTTGATTGCGGGTGGCACCGGGGAGCTGTTTTTT.

In this sample, this clone turned up a few times. The chain employs TRBV4-2 and TRBJ1-5; 7 bases fit TRBD1. CDR3 length: 15 amino acids. V dropped 2 bases and J dropped 4; count of bases not matched to a gene: 5. Germline CDR1 and CDR2: LGHNA and YNFKEQ. CDR3 sequence: CASSQPDRENQPQHF. The CDR3 DNA follows: TGTGCCAGCAGCCAACCTGACAGGGAAAATCAGCCCCAGCATTTT.

The V gene is TRBV7-2, the J gene TRBJ1-6; D is perhaps TRBD1 (5 bases). The V gene's germline CDR1 is SGHTA and CDR2 FQGNSA. Trimming cost V 2 bases and J 7 bases, with 12 bases left between them. The CDR3 covers 15 residues. The CDR3 spells CASSLQAGQNSPLHF. In DNA form, the CDR3 reads TGTGCCAGCAGCTTACAGGCAGGGCAGAATTCACCCCTCCACTTT.

This clone was detected a few times. The J gene is TRBJ1-3, the V gene TRBV4-1; 7 nucleotides match TRBD1. Germline V gene lookup returns CDR1 MGHRA and CDR2 YSYEKL. V was pared by 3 bases and J by 2 bases, with 4 bases of the junction left unmatched. This CDR3 region has 15 residues. In DNA, the CDR3 is TGCGCCAGCAGCCACAGACAGGGTACTGGAAACACCATATATTTT. It codes for CASSHRQGTGNTIYF.

The genes are TRBV24-1 and TRBJ1-5; D possibly corresponds to TRBD1 (5 bases). The V end was cut by 5 bases, the J end by 3 bases, with 10 bases between. The CDR3 sequence is 14 residues long. Germline V gives CDR1 KGHDR, CDR2 SFDVKD. The CDR3 DNA reads TGTGCCACCAGTGGAGGACACCCCAATCAGCCCCAGCATTTT. Translating it yields CATSGGHPNQPQHF.

V and J are TRBV5-1 and TRBJ1-2; D is possibly TRBD1 (5 bases). The germline gives CDR1 SGHRS, CDR2 YFSETQ. This CDR3 is built from 15 residues. The germline V and J ends were trimmed by 0 bases and 3 bases, with 12 bases remaining between them. The CDR3 bases are TGCGCCAGCAGCTTGGAAGGCAGGGTGGACTATGGCTACACCTTC. The encoded protein is CASSLEGRVDYGYTF.

The rearrangement uses TRBV28 and TRBJ1-3; TRBD1 agrees at 7 bases. Germline CDR1 and CDR2: MDHEN and SYDVKM. The length of the CDR3 is 16 residues. The J segment lost 3 bases and the V segment lost 3 bases, leaving 8 bases of the junction unmatched. CDR3 amino acids: CASSFGRGFFGNTIYF. In nucleotides, the CDR3 is TGTGCCAGCAGTTTCGGCAGGGGGTTTTTTGGAAACACCATATATTTT.

This clone was found a few times. This chain connects TRBV7-9 to TRBJ2-1, with D perhaps matching TRBD1 (5 bases). The CDR3 is made up of 16 amino acids. CDR1 and CDR2 (germline): SEHNR, FQNEAQ (reference sequence). The germline V and J ends were trimmed by 2 bases and 3 bases, with 14 bases remaining between them. The CDR3 sequence: CASSLSGQGSYNEQFF. The CDR3 DNA reads TGTGCCAGCAGCTTATCAGGTCAGGGAAGCTACAATGAGCAGTTCTTC.

This sequence joins TRBV11-2 and TRBJ2-7; perhaps TRBD2 as D (6 bases). The CDR3 contains 14 residues. Looked up from germline, CDR1 is SGHAT and CDR2 is FQNNGV. Deletions cut 5 bases from V and 5 bases from J, with 16 bases between. Here the CDR3 DNA reads TGTGCCAGCAGCGGGGACTTCCGGGTCCACGAGCAGTACGTC. This encodes CASSGDFRVHEQYV.

The chain combines TRBV4-1 with TRBJ1-1; D unclear. The V gene's germline CDR1 is MGHRA and CDR2 YSYEKL. The V end was cut by 3 bases, the J end by 5 bases, with 7 bases between. The CDR3 has 12 residues. CDR3 in amino acids: CASSHPGTEAFF. In DNA, the CDR3 is TGCGCCAGCAGCCACCCCGGGACTGAAGCTTTCTTT.

This clone is a singleton in its sample. The V and J genes are TRBV3-1 (or the pseudogene TRBV3-2) and TRBJ1-1; the match to TRBD1 covers 7 bases. Trimming removed 4 bases from V and 2 bases from J; junction bases left unmatched: 7. Germline lookup yields CDR1 LGHDT and CDR2 YNNKEL (reference sequence). This CDR3 is built from 15 residues. The DNA for the CDR3 is TGTGCCAGCAGCCCAACCGACAGGGTCAACACTGAAGCTTTCTTT. Encoded protein: CASSPTDRVNTEAFF.

The V and J genes are TRBV6-5 and TRBJ2-3, with D perhaps matching TRBD2 (6 bases). The germline V gene encodes CDR1 MNHEY and CDR2 SVGAGI. Deletions cut 2 bases from V and 4 bases from J, with 10 bases between. This CDR3 is 14 amino acids long. This CDR3 reads CASSYRGDADTQYF. In DNA, the CDR3 is TGTGCCAGCAGTTACCGCGGGGACGCAGATACGCAGTATTTT.

The V and J genes are TRBV11-2 and TRBJ2-7; unclear D gene. CDR3 length: 15 residues. CDR1 SGHAT and CDR2 FQNNGV come from the germline V gene. V shed 2 bases and J shed 1 base, with 12 bases lying between them. In DNA, the CDR3 is TGTGCCAGCAGCTTAAGCCTGTCTACTTCCTACGAGCAGTACGTC. Translating it yields CASSLSLSTSYEQYV.

In the case of this clone: At the DNA level, this CDR3 is encoded by other sequences in the same sample as well. The V gene is TRBV9, the J gene TRBJ1-5, with D uncertain. The V gene lost 0 bases and the J gene lost 7 bases, with 8 bases spanning the gap. Germline loops: CDR1 SGDLS, CDR2 YYNGEE. The CDR3 is 13 residues long. Here the CDR3 DNA reads TGTGCCAGCAGCGTAGGAGGAGGGCAGCCCCAGCATTTT. Translated, it gives CASSVGGGQPQHF.

The count of this clone is one. This chain uses TRBV6-4 with TRBJ1-5; 8 bases agree with TRBD1. Germline-derived CDR1 and CDR2 are MRHNA and SNTAGT. Losses at the gene ends were 2 bases for V and 5 bases for J; bases not matched to a gene: 5. The CDR3 sequence is 15 residues long. The CDR3 loop reads CASSDRQGIHQPQHF. In DNA form, the CDR3 reads TGTGCCAGCAGTGACAGACAGGGGATTCATCAGCCCCAGCATTTT.

The chain has TRBV30 and TRBJ1-2; unclear D gene. Germline V lookup: CDR1 GTSNPN, CDR2 SVGIG (reference sequence). The CDR3 is made up of 12 amino acids. The V end was cut by 6 bases, the J end by 8 bases, with 16 bases between. CDR3 residues: CACTLRREGYTF. The CDR3 DNA reads as TGTGCCTGCACCCTACGGCGGGAAGGCTACACCTTC.

V and J are TRBV29-1 and TRBJ1-2; 7 bases line up with TRBD1. Germline V lookup: CDR1 SQVTM, CDR2 ANQGSEA. Trimming at V came to 7 bases and at J to 4 bases, leaving 6 bases not matched to a gene. The CDR3 is made up of 12 amino acids. CDR3 DNA: TGCAGCGGGGGACAGTCGAGCTATGGCTACACCTTC. Protein: CSGGQSSYGYTF.

The chain is built from TRBV3-1 (or the pseudogene TRBV3-2) and TRBJ2-3, with TRBD2 identical over 12 bases. Germline loops: CDR1 LGHDT, CDR2 YNNKEL (reference sequence). Trimming removed 4 bases from V and 4 bases from J; junction bases left unmatched: 3. The CDR3 totals 15 residues. The CDR3 loop is CASSPSGGASDTQYF. The CDR3 DNA is TGTGCCAGCAGCCCTAGCGGGGGGGCATCAGATACGCAGTATTTT.

The chain links TRBV7-3 to TRBJ2-1; 9 nucleotides agree with TRBD1. Trimming cost V 5 bases and J 9 bases; bases outside gene matches: 5. The CDR3 covers 13 residues. CDR1 and CDR2 (germline): SGHTA, FQGTGA. The CDR3 bases are TGTGCCAGCAGCACCGGGACAGGGCGTGAGCAGTTCTTC. Translation gives CASSTGTGREQFF. Complete variable domain (other parts from reference TRBV7-3 and TRBJ2-1): GAGVSQTPSNKVTEKGKYVELRCDPISGHTALYWYRQSLGQGPEFLIYFQGTGAADDSGLPNDRFFAVRPEGSVSTLKIQRTERGDSAVYLCASSTGTGREQFFGPGTRLTVL.

The chain recombines TRBV4-2 with TRBJ2-3, with TRBD2 matching 13 bases. J lost 5 bases, V lost 0 bases, and 14 bases had no gene match. CDR1 is LGHNA, CDR2 YNFKEQ, per germline. The CDR3 sequence is 20 residues long. Here the CDR3 DNA reads TGTGCCAGCAGCCAAGAGGTCCAAGGGGGACTAGCGGGGATGGTAGATACGCAGTATTTT. It translates to CASSQEVQGGLAGMVDTQYF.